A single sample is the source of the 11 T cell receptor beta chains below, sequenced in a study of T cell changes during pregnancy in multiple sclerosis. Assay: immunoSEQ multiplex PCR; the TCRdb copy retains only in-frame clones and omits some. The table includes some 59,000 clones, about nine tenths detected once. The source was peripheral blood, collected in the first trimester of pregnancy. These receptors all come from a female donor with multiple sclerosis, enrolled in a pregnancy study.

The chain combines TRBV30 with TRBJ1-1; D unclear. Trimming took off 3 bases at V and 3 bases at J, with 5 bases between the two ends. CDR3 size: 11 residues. Germline values: CDR1 GTSNPN, CDR2 SVGIG (reference sequence). This chain's CDR3 is CAWRYDTEAFF. CDR3 bases: TGTGCCTGGAGATATGACACTGAAGCTTTCTTT.

The chain employs TRBV7-2 and TRBJ2-7; weak D call: TRBD1 (6 bases). With 5 bases removed from V and 0 bases from J, the gap between germline ends came to 20 bases. This CDR3 is built from 17 residues. Germline CDR1 is SGHTA and CDR2 is FQGNSA. CDR3 region: CASSPSGTGPPSYEQYF. Written as DNA, the CDR3 is TGTGCCAGCAGCCCCTCGGGAACAGGGCCTCCCTCCTACGAGCAGTACTTC.

The V and J genes are TRBV30 and TRBJ1-5, with D tentatively TRBD1 (5 bases). This CDR3 spans 15 amino acids. V was clipped by 0 bases and J by 7 bases, with 16 bases between them. Germline CDR1 and CDR2: GTSNPN and SVGIG (reference sequence). CDR3 region: CAWSVFGGTWQPQHF. In DNA form, the CDR3 reads TGTGCCTGGAGTGTCTTCGGGGGAACTTGGCAGCCCCAGCATTTT.

The chain combines TRBV7-2 with TRBJ2-1; D is possibly TRBD2 (6 bases). Germline values: CDR1 SGHTA, CDR2 FQGNSA. The CDR3 sequence is 18 residues long. V was clipped by 1 base and J by 4 bases, with 20 bases between them. The CDR3 sequence: CASSLEGLGGARYNEQFF. The CDR3 bases are TGTGCCAGCAGCTTAGAAGGATTGGGCGGGGCCCGATACAATGAGCAGTTCTTC.

The V gene is TRBV5-8, the J gene TRBJ2-1, with 10 bases lining up with TRBD2. J gave up 2 bases and V 2 bases, and 10 bases lay outside the gene matches. The CDR3 loop spans 18 amino acids. CDR1 is SGHTS and CDR2 is YDEGEE in the germline V gene. For the CDR3, the DNA is TGTGCCAGCAGCTTTAATTTGTTTACTAGCGGGGCCTACAATGAGCAGTTCTTC. Translated, it gives CASSFNLFTSGAYNEQFF.

This clone was detected a few times. The chain recombines TRBV7-2 with TRBJ2-5; 7 nucleotides align to TRBD2. The CDR3 length is 15 residues. With 4 bases clipped from V and 0 bases from J, the junction kept 5 bases outside the gene matches. Germline V gives CDR1 SGHTA, CDR2 FQGNSA. The CDR3 region has the DNA TGTGCCAGCAGCTACTCCCGGGGGGACCAAGAGACCCAGTACTTC. Encoded protein: CASSYSRGDQETQYF.

This sequence joins TRBV30 and TRBJ1-1; D unclear. Per the germline V gene, CDR1 is GTSNPN and CDR2 is SVGIG (reference sequence). This CDR3 contains 16 residues. V was pared by 0 bases and J by 4 bases, with 18 bases between. The CDR3 DNA reads TGTGCCTGGAGTGTAGCCCCTTCCTACTCCACCACTGAAGCTTTCTTT. Translating it yields CAWSVAPSYSTTEAFF.

V and J are TRBV7-2 and TRBJ2-3; TRBD1 aligns across 10 bases. The germline gives CDR1 SGHTA, CDR2 FQGNSA. V shed 1 base and J 3 bases; nucleotides not matched to a gene: 4. The length of the CDR3 is 16 residues. This CDR3 reads CASSLGSGQGTDTQYF. In DNA form, the CDR3 reads TGTGCCAGCAGCTTAGGGTCGGGACAGGGGACAGATACGCAGTATTTT.

This chain joins TRBV10-3 and TRBJ1-3; D gene uncertain. Trimming cost V 0 bases and J 0 bases, with 9 bases left between them. The CDR3 extends over 16 amino acids. Germline CDR1 and CDR2: ENHRY and SYGVKD. CDR3 region: CAISESVGDSGNTIYF. The CDR3, as DNA: TGTGCCATCAGTGAGTCGGTCGGAGACTCTGGAAACACCATATATTTT.

This rearrangement joins TRBV7-9 to TRBJ1-2; weak D call: TRBD1 (6 bases). The germline V gene has CDR1 SEHNR and CDR2 FQNEAQ (reference sequence). V lost 1 base and J 6 bases, leaving 15 bases between the germline ends. This CDR3 region has 15 residues. The CDR3 nucleotides read TGTGCCAGCAGCTTAGTTGATTTGGGGGACAATGGCTACACCTTC. Amino acids: CASSLVDLGDNGYTF.

V is TRBV9 and J is TRBJ1-2; TRBD1 agrees at 7 bases. The germline V gene has CDR1 SGDLS and CDR2 YYNGEE. The CDR3 length is 15 residues. The J segment lost 1 base and the V segment lost 4 bases, leaving 7 bases of the junction unmatched. The CDR3 DNA sequence: TGTGCCAGCAGCACCCAGGGGGTATTTAACTATGGCTACACCTTC. Encoded protein: CASSTQGVFNYGYTF.